This TCR beta chain was captured in a study of OX40 agonist ivuxolimab in advanced cancers. Findings of the study overall: CD4+ and CD8+ T cells in blood underwent clonal expansion by week 6 at 0.1 to 3.0 mg/kg. CD8+ T cells (on average) carried more expanded clones than CD4+ T cells. Clonal expansion was among the lowest in partial responders at 0.1-3.0 mg/kg, especially CD8+.

CDR3 length equals 13 residues. Germline loops: CDR1 SGHVS, CDR2 FNYEAQ. Trimming shortened V by 5 bases and J by 2 bases, and 8 bases separated the two germline ends. Produced via immunoSEQ multiplex PCR; TCRdb's table is partial and in-frame only. The profile shows around 67,000 clones, about 86% of them singletons. With regard to this clone: What it recognizes is unknown.

This chain connects TRBV7-6 to TRBJ2-3; D remains unclear. The receptor was isolated from an adult with an advanced solid tumor such as melanoma, head and neck, liver or kidney cancer. The specimen comprised CD4+ or CD8+ T cells sorted from blood, sampled in a trial of the OX40 agonist ivuxolimab. The CDR3 nucleotides read TGTGCCAGCAGCCGTGGGTACACAGATACGCAGTATTTT. It translates to CASSRGYTDTQYF.